The next 20 T cell receptor beta chains were all read from a single sample in a study of T cells after somatic rescue of genetic block. TCRdb keeps only in-frame clones here, not all; method: immunoSEQ multiplex PCR. Of more than 12,000 clones detected, approximately 71% appear once; the ten largest clones hold under 35%. Sequencing was carried out using peripheral blood mononuclear cells (PBMCs). The receptors shown here come from a man aged 18 to 30.

V is TRBV10-3 and J is TRBJ1-3, with 8 bases aligning to TRBD1. The trim removed 6 bases at V and 1 base at J, leaving 2 bases unmatched. This CDR3 region has 14 residues. CDR1 ENHRY and CDR2 SYGVKD come from the germline V gene. CDR3 DNA: TGTGCCATCAGCAGGGACAGGTCTGGAAACACCATATATTTT. This gives the protein CAISRDRSGNTIYF.

The J gene is TRBJ1-5, the V gene TRBV7-9, with 7 bases fitting TRBD1. CDR3 size: 19 residues. V lost 2 bases, J lost 0 bases, and 13 bases stayed unmatched. From germline, CDR1 is SEHNR and CDR2 FQNEAQ (reference sequence). The CDR3 spells CASSLSPGQRRDSNQPQHF. CDR3 coding DNA: TGTGCCAGCAGCTTATCTCCGGGACAGAGGAGGGATAGCAATCAGCCCCAGCATTTT.

The DNA for the CDR3 is TGCGCCAGCAGCTTGGTGACGGGACTTTACGAGCAGTACTTC. This gives the protein CASSLVTGLYEQYF. The genes are TRBV5-1 and TRBJ2-7, with D possibly being TRBD2 (6 bases). Germline CDR1 is SGHRS and CDR2 is YFSETQ. The CDR3 is 14 amino acids. V dropped 0 bases and J dropped 4 bases, with 11 bases sitting between them.

V gene TRBV15 combines with J gene TRBJ2-1; perhaps D is TRBD1 or TRBD2 (5 bases each). The CDR3 length is 14 residues. Germline V gene sequence: CDR1 LNHNV, CDR2 YYDKDF (reference sequence). Trimming took 0 bases from V and 7 from J, leaving 10 bases between them. The CDR3 region has the DNA TGTGCCACCAGCAGAGATTTTTGGGGGAATGAGCAGTTCTTC. Translation: CATSRDFWGNEQFF.

This chain connects TRBV5-1 to TRBJ2-3; no clear D. The CDR3 loop spans 10 amino acids. Trimming pared 6 bases from V and 3 bases from J, leaving 2 bases between. Germline V gene sequence: CDR1 SGHRS, CDR2 YFSETQ. The CDR3 sequence is CASKTDTQYF. DNA of the CDR3: TGCGCCAGCAAAACAGATACGCAGTATTTT.

This clone was recorded once. The V call is TRBV6-5, the J call TRBJ2-1, with D tentatively TRBD1 (5 bases). The germline V gene has CDR1 MNHEY and CDR2 SVGAGI. The CDR3 is 13 amino acids. V was pared by 6 bases and J by 9 bases, with 15 bases between. The CDR3 reads CASSIPDTCEQFF. CDR3 nucleotide sequence: TGTGCCAGCAGCATCCCGGACACCTGTGAGCAGTTCTTC.

The chain joins TRBV28 to TRBJ1-2, with TRBD1 identical over 7 bases. The ends lost 6 bases at V and 12 bases at J; junction bases unmatched: 13. Germline V gene sequence: CDR1 MDHEN, CDR2 SYDVKM. The CDR3 covers 13 residues. The CDR3 bases are TGTGCCAGCAGACCTCTTGGGACAGCCGCCGACACCTTC. It is translated as CASRPLGTAADTF.

The chain combines TRBV19 with TRBJ2-7, with 10 bases lining up with TRBD1. This CDR3 region has 15 residues. With 6 bases clipped from V and 4 bases from J, the junction kept 9 bases outside the gene matches. Germline V gives CDR1 LNHDA, CDR2 SQIVND (reference sequence). CDR3 in DNA: TGTGCCAGTAGGGTTTCCGGGACAGGGGCGTACGAGCAGTACTTC. Translation: CASRVSGTGAYEQYF. The full variable domain, with the rest looked up from reference TRBV19 and TRBJ2-7, is DGGITQSPKYLFRKEGQNVTLSCEQNLNHDAMYWYRQDPGQGLRLIYYSQIVNDFQKGDIAEGYSVSREKKESFPLTVTSAQKNPTAFYLCASRVSGTGAYEQYFGPGTRLTVT.

In nucleotides, the CDR3 is TGTGCCAGTAGCCCGGGAGGGGCTAAGGCCTACGAGCAGTACTTC. Translation: CASSPGGAKAYEQYF. V is TRBV19 and J is TRBJ2-7; 8 positions match TRBD2. The V gene end was trimmed by 6 bases and the J gene end by 2 bases; junction bases not matched to a gene: 9. Germline values: CDR1 LNHDA, CDR2 SQIVND (reference sequence). The CDR3 sequence is 15 residues long.

The rearrangement links TRBV9 to TRBJ2-6, with unresolved D. The CDR3 contains 23 residues. The germline V gene encodes CDR1 SGDLS and CDR2 YYNGEE. The V and J ends lost 7 bases and 0 bases respectively, with 35 bases between them. CDR3 amino acids: CASPPLPPTYLGDRSSGANVLTF. CDR3 DNA: TGTGCCAGCCCTCCCCTCCCCCCCACATACCTTGGTGACCGATCCTCTGGGGCCAACGTCCTGACTTTC.

This clone has only a few counts. The gene calls are TRBV4-2 and TRBJ2-4; D ambiguous. V was clipped by 2 bases and J by 1 base, with 15 bases between them. Per germline, CDR1 LGHNA and CDR2 YNFKEQ. The CDR3 covers 17 residues. DNA for the CDR3: TGTGCCAGCAGCCAAAATTTGCTAGTTGGGGCCAAAAACATTCAGTACTTC. Amino acid sequence: CASSQNLLVGAKNIQYF.

The chain links TRBV5-1 to TRBJ2-5, with D uncertain. V was pared by 1 base and J by 4 bases, with 2 bases between. Germline-derived CDR1 and CDR2 are SGHRS and YFSETQ. The CDR3 has 11 residues. The CDR3 reads CASSLLETQYF. The CDR3 DNA follows: TGCGCCAGCAGCTTGTTAGAGACCCAGTACTTC.

This clone has just a few counts. V gene TRBV4-1 combines with J gene TRBJ2-5, with TRBD2 matching over 12 bases. Germline CDR1 MGHRA, CDR2 YSYEKL. CDR3 length: 17 residues. With 2 bases clipped from V and 5 bases from J, the junction kept 9 bases outside the gene matches. CDR3 sequence (DNA): TGCGCCAGCAGCCAATCCCTCGGACTAGCGGGGCGGGAGACCCAGTACTTC. This encodes CASSQSLGLAGRETQYF.

This chain joins TRBV19 and TRBJ2-5; D is possibly TRBD1 (5 bases). Trimming left V 4 bases short and J 3 bases short, with 9 bases between. The CDR3 length is 13 residues. Germline values: CDR1 LNHDA, CDR2 SQIVND (reference sequence). The CDR3 spells CASSTQGKETQYF. The DNA of the CDR3 is TGTGCCAGTAGTACCCAGGGAAAAGAGACCCAGTACTTC. The variable domain in full, with the rest retrieved from reference TRBV19 and TRBJ2-5, is DGGITQSPKYLFRKEGQNVTLSCEQNLNHDAMYWYRQDPGQGLRLIYYSQIVNDFQKGDIAEGYSVSREKKESFPLTVTSAQKNPTAFYLCASSTQGKETQYFGPGTRLLVL.

The V call is TRBV14, the J call TRBJ2-2, with TRBD1 as a possible D gene (5 bases). The germline V and J ends were trimmed by 2 bases and 7 bases, with 8 bases remaining between them. The CDR3 loop spans 13 amino acids. Germline assignment: CDR1 SGHDN and CDR2 FVKESK. CDR3 region: CASSQQGIGELFF. The CDR3 DNA reads TGTGCCAGCAGCCAACAGGGTATCGGGGAGCTGTTTTTT.

The chain has TRBV18 and TRBJ1-1; 8 bases agree with TRBD1. The germline gives CDR1 KGHSH, CDR2 LQKENI. The CDR3 extends over 15 amino acids. The junction had 6 bases not matched to a gene; V was cut back by 3 bases and J by 3 bases. The CDR3 sequence is CASSPLTGADTEAFF. As DNA, the CDR3 is TGTGCCAGCTCACCCCTGACAGGGGCGGACACTGAAGCTTTCTTT. The whole variable domain, filled in from reference TRBV18 and TRBJ1-1, reads NAGVMQNPRHLVRRRGQEARLRCSPMKGHSHVYWYRQLPEEGLKFMVYLQKENIIDESGMPKERFSAEFPKEGPSILRIQQVVRGDSAAYFCASSPLTGADTEAFFGQGTRLTVV.

Comment on this clone: At one end, the junction sequence differs from germline, possibly due to a read error. This specimen includes other DNA sequences encoding the same CDR3. V usage is TRBV19 and J usage is TRBJ1-2; TRBD1 aligns across 7 bases. This CDR3 spans 14 amino acids. The germline V gene has CDR1 LNHDA and CDR2 SQIVND (reference sequence). CDR3 sequence reads: CASSIDRANYGYTF. In nucleotides, the CDR3 is TGTGCCAGTAGTATTGACAGGGCCAACTATGGCTACACTTTC.

The rearrangement uses TRBV27 and TRBJ2-7; 7 nucleotides align to TRBD2. Germline CDR1 MNHEY, CDR2 SMNVEV (reference sequence). Trimming cost V 4 bases and J 3 bases; bases outside gene matches: 15. This CDR3 has 17 amino acids. The DNA for the CDR3 is TGTGCCAGCAGTTCTCGGGGAAGAGGGGAGGGGAGCTACGAGCAGTACTTC. Translation: CASSSRGRGEGSYEQYF.

The V call is TRBV5-4, the J call TRBJ2-1, with TRBD2 as a possible D gene (6 bases). In germline, CDR1 is SGHNT, CDR2 YYREEE (reference sequence). This CDR3 region has 16 residues. V gave up 3 bases and J gave up 5 bases, with 18 bases separating them. CDR3 sequence (DNA): TGTGCCAGCAGCTCCAGTTCCACTAGCTTGAACAATGAGCAGTTCTTC. This gives the protein CASSSSSTSLNNEQFF.

V is TRBV7-6 and J is TRBJ1-2, with D uncertain. V was clipped by 5 bases and J by 6 bases, with 13 bases between them. The CDR3 is 13 amino acids. Germline V gene lookup returns CDR1 SGHVS and CDR2 FNYEAQ. The CDR3 spells CASSPLSRNGYTF. CDR3 bases: TGTGCCAGCAGCCCCCTCAGCCGGAATGGCTACACCTTC. Full variable domain (rest looked up from reference TRBV7-6 and TRBJ1-2): GAGVSQSPRYKVTKRGQDVALRCDPISGHVSLYWYRQALGQGPEFLTYFNYEAQQDKSGLPNDRFSAERPEGSISTLTIQRTEQRDSAMYRCASSPLSRNGYTFGSGTRLTVV.